The 25 T cell receptor beta chains listed next were all sequenced from one sample in a study of blood T cell repertoires in COVID-19. The protocol was immunoSEQ multiplex PCR, while the TCRdb copy is restricted to in-frame clones and leaves out a portion. Here the sample spans a few hundred thousand clones, 65% to 90% being singletons. The sequencing input was peripheral blood. These receptors were collected from a human donor in a cohort sampled during active COVID-19.

The genes are TRBV9 and TRBJ2-3; D is ambiguous. The V end lost 3 bases, the J end lost 2 bases, and 4 bases lay between the germline ends. CDR1 and CDR2 (germline): SGDLS, YYNGEE. The CDR3 consists of 12 residues. CDR3 region: CASSAFTDTQYF. The CDR3 DNA follows: TGTGCCAGCAGCGCGTTCACAGATACGCAGTATTTT.

The J gene is TRBJ2-1, the V gene TRBV12-5, with a tentative D call TRBD2 (5 bases). CDR1 and CDR2 from the germline V gene are LGHNT and FRNRAP. V lost 0 bases and J lost 0, with 9 bases in between. This CDR3 region has 16 residues. CDR3 loop: CASGLVLGRSYNEQFF. CDR3 sequence (DNA): TGTGCTAGTGGTTTGGTACTAGGACGCTCCTACAATGAGCAGTTCTTC.

The chain employs TRBV5-8 and TRBJ2-7, with unresolved D. This CDR3 comprises 14 residues. Germline loops: CDR1 SGHTS, CDR2 YDEGEE. Trimming shortened V by 3 bases and J by 12 bases, and 22 bases separated the two germline ends. The CDR3 bases are TGTGCCAGCAGCTCAAATTGGTTCAACATTCCTCCGTACTTC. Its translation is CASSSNWFNIPPYF.

The rearrangement links TRBV7-2 to TRBJ2-7; 8 bases line up with TRBD2. Germline CDR1 reads SGHTA; CDR2 reads FQGNSA. This CDR3 contains 18 residues. With 7 bases clipped from V and 6 bases from J, the junction kept 23 bases outside the gene matches. For the CDR3, the DNA is TGTGCCAGCACCGGCGGGAGGTGGGGGGAGACAGCTGGGCGCGAGCAGTACTTC. As protein: CASTGGRWGETAGREQYF.

J is TRBJ2-1 and V is TRBV5-4; D possibly corresponds to TRBD1 (6 bases). This CDR3 contains 14 residues. Germline values: CDR1 SGHNT, CDR2 YYREEE (reference sequence). V lost 5 bases, J lost 9 bases, and 18 bases lay in between. CDR3 nucleotide sequence: TGTGCCAGCAGGAGCACAGGGCTTGTTAGTGAGCAGTTCTTC. It codes for CASRSTGLVSEQFF.

The CDR3 DNA sequence: TGTGCCAGCAGCCCTGGACAGGGAGGAAACACCATATATTTT. This translates into CASSPGQGGNTIYF. The V call is TRBV9, the J call TRBJ1-3; 8 bases agree with TRBD1. CDR1 SGDLS and CDR2 YYNGEE come from the germline V gene. The CDR3 covers 14 residues. V gave up 4 bases and J gave up 4 bases; unmatched junction bases: 4.

The CDR3 bases are TGTGCCAGCAGCCCATGGGACAAATTGAACACTGAAGCTTTCTTT. Amino acid sequence: CASSPWDKLNTEAFF. The rearrangement joins TRBV11-2 to TRBJ1-1, with TRBD1 as a possible D gene (6 bases). The CDR3 runs 15 residues. The V and J ends lost 5 bases and 0 bases respectively, with 13 bases between them. Germline CDR1 is SGHAT and CDR2 is FQNNGV.

The gene calls are TRBV11-2 and TRBJ2-3; 7 bases align to TRBD1. Trimming cost V 1 base and J 4 bases; bases outside gene matches: 2. Germline V gene lookup returns CDR1 SGHAT and CDR2 FQNNGV. The CDR3 length is 14 residues. The CDR3 spells CASSLGTGPDTQYF. CDR3 DNA: TGTGCCAGCAGCTTAGGGACAGGCCCAGATACGCAGTATTTT.

The rearrangement uses TRBV10-2 and TRBJ1-6; TRBD1 matches at 10 bases. The length of the CDR3 is 14 residues. Unmatched junction bases numbered 6, after V lost 6 bases and J lost 10 bases. Looked up from germline, CDR1 is WSHSY and CDR2 is SAAADI. CDR3 loop: CASSRQGAGSPLHF. DNA for the CDR3: TGCGCCAGCAGCAGACAGGGGGCAGGGTCACCCCTCCACTTT.

This chain joins TRBV19 and TRBJ1-2, with 10 bases matching TRBD1. Per germline, CDR1 LNHDA and CDR2 SQIVND (reference sequence). This CDR3 has 17 amino acids. With 5 bases clipped from V and 7 bases from J, the junction kept 16 bases outside the gene matches. The CDR3 sequence is CASSELGQGEARGGYTF. The CDR3 region has the DNA TGTGCCAGTAGTGAGCTTGGACAGGGGGAGGCTCGAGGTGGCTACACCTTC.

Here the CDR3 DNA reads TGCGCCAGCAGCTTGGGAGGGAGCACTGAAGCTTTCTTT. Translating gives CASSLGGSTEAFF. This chain uses TRBV5-1 with TRBJ1-1, with D uncertain. Trimming removed 0 bases from V and 4 bases from J, with 7 bases in between. The germline gives CDR1 SGHRS, CDR2 YFSETQ. The CDR3 consists of 13 residues.

CDR3 nucleotide sequence: TGTGCCAGCAGCAAAAGTGGACAGATGAACACTGAAGCTTTCTTT. Protein product: CASSKSGQMNTEAFF. This sequence joins TRBV7-3 and TRBJ1-1; the D gene is possibly TRBD1 (6 bases). V was trimmed by 5 bases and J by 0 bases, leaving 13 bases between them. Looked up from germline, CDR1 is SGHTA and CDR2 is FQGTGA. The CDR3 is 15 amino acids.

The chain recombines TRBV5-6 with TRBJ1-5; 8 nucleotides match TRBD1. Germline values: CDR1 SGHDT, CDR2 YYEEEE. There are 14 residues in the CDR3. The V segment lost 4 bases and the J segment 6 bases; nucleotides outside the gene matches: 6. The CDR3 reads CASSLGQGSQPQHF. The CDR3 DNA reads TGTGCCAGCAGCCTCGGACAGGGAAGTCAGCCCCAGCATTTT.

The V and J genes are TRBV19 and TRBJ1-4; TRBD1 matches 7 bases. Losses at the gene ends were 3 bases for V and 8 bases for J; bases not matched to a gene: 9. The CDR3 loop spans 15 amino acids. From germline, CDR1 is LNHDA and CDR2 SQIVND (reference sequence). This CDR3 reads CASSIMRGRGEKLFF. As DNA, the CDR3 is TGTGCCAGTAGTATCATGAGGGGGCGAGGAGAAAAACTGTTTTTT.

The chain combines TRBV15 with TRBJ2-7; D remains unclear. V gave up 6 bases and J gave up 0 bases, with 24 bases separating them. CDR1 is LNHNV, CDR2 YYDKDF, per germline (reference sequence). The CDR3 has 18 amino acids. In nucleotides, the CDR3 is TGTGCCACCAGGGTAATTAAAAGAATGCCAACCAGCTCCTACGAGCAGTACTTC. It codes for CATRVIKRMPTSSYEQYF. The full variable domain, its missing parts supplied by reference TRBV15 and TRBJ2-7, is DAMVIQNPRYQVTQFGKPVTLSCSQTLNHNVMYWYQQKSSQAPKLLFHYYDKDFNNEADTPDNFQSRRPNTSFCFLDIRSPGLGDTAMYLCATRVIKRMPTSSYEQYFGPGTRLTVT.

V gene TRBV7-9 combines with J gene TRBJ2-1; 10 bases line up with TRBD1. Per the germline V gene, CDR1 is SEHNR and CDR2 is FQNEAQ (reference sequence). The CDR3 is made up of 16 amino acids. With V trimmed by 5 bases and J by 8 bases, 12 bases remained unmatched. CDR3 residues: CASSPVGTGARHEQFF. DNA for the CDR3: TGTGCCAGCAGCCCAGTGGGGACAGGGGCCCGACATGAGCAGTTCTTC.

This clone came up once. The chain joins TRBV5-1 to TRBJ1-4; 9 bases match TRBD1. J lost 6 bases, V lost 1 base, and 4 bases had no gene match. CDR1 and CDR2 (germline): SGHRS, YFSETQ. The CDR3 contains 15 residues. CDR3 loop: CASSLYRTGDEKLFF. CDR3 bases: TGCGCCAGCAGCTTGTATAGGACAGGGGATGAAAAACTGTTTTTT.

The V and J genes are TRBV7-9 and TRBJ2-7; 11 bases map to TRBD2. CDR3 length: 15 amino acids. Trimming cost V 1 base and J 4 bases; bases outside gene matches: 3. The germline CDR1 and CDR2 sequences are SEHNR and FQNEAQ (reference sequence). CDR3 bases: TGTGCCAGCAGCTTAGACCCTAGCGGGGGGTACGAGCAGTACTTC. This encodes CASSLDPSGGYEQYF.

V is TRBV29-1 and J is TRBJ1-4, with D uncertain. Trimming left V 7 bases short and J 12 bases short, with 15 bases between. Germline V gene sequence: CDR1 SQVTM, CDR2 ANQGSEA. The CDR3 has 11 amino acids. Here the CDR3 reads CSAAPGKELFF. As DNA, the CDR3 is TGCAGCGCCGCCCCCGGGAAGGAACTGTTTTTT.

The chain has TRBV29-1 and TRBJ1-6, with a tentative D call TRBD1 (6 bases). The length of the CDR3 is 13 residues. The V gene lost 6 bases and the J gene lost 10 bases, with 16 bases spanning the gap. Germline V gives CDR1 SQVTM, CDR2 ANQGSEA. The CDR3 loop reads CSVAAGERSPLHF. The CDR3 region has the DNA TGCAGCGTGGCCGCAGGGGAGAGATCACCCCTCCACTTT.

The chain recombines TRBV19 with TRBJ2-7; 9 positions agree with TRBD1. The junction had 6 bases not matched to a gene; V was cut back by 5 bases and J by 4 bases. CDR1 and CDR2 from the germline V gene are LNHDA and SQIVND (reference sequence). The CDR3 consists of 14 residues. CDR3 protein: CASSVQGARYEQYF. In nucleotides, the CDR3 is TGTGCCAGTAGTGTACAGGGGGCTCGTTACGAGCAGTACTTC.

This clone was recorded only once. The chain is built from TRBV27 and TRBJ1-6; TRBD1 matches 8 bases. J was trimmed by 8 bases and V by 5 bases; bases with no gene match: 11. Germline CDR1 and CDR2: MNHEY and SMNVEV (reference sequence). This CDR3 contains 16 residues. DNA of the CDR3: TGTGCCAGCAGTACCGGACAGGGTTGGGGTGATTCACCCCTCCACTTT. Residues: CASSTGQGWGDSPLHF.

J is TRBJ2-7 and V is TRBV5-4; TRBD1 is a possible D gene (6 bases). This CDR3 is 14 amino acids long. Trimming pared 6 bases from V and 2 bases from J, leaving 15 bases between. Looked up from germline, CDR1 is SGHNT and CDR2 is YYREEE (reference sequence). CDR3 amino acids: CASNDRTATYEQYF. The CDR3 DNA follows: TGTGCCAGCAACGATAGGACAGCCACCTACGAGCAGTACTTC.

V gene TRBV7-9 combines with J gene TRBJ1-2, with 10 bases identical to TRBD1. The germline V gene has CDR1 SEHNR and CDR2 FQNEAQ (reference sequence). The CDR3 is 17 amino acids. Trimming at V came to 1 base and at J to 6 bases, leaving 11 bases not matched to a gene. For the CDR3, the DNA is TGTGCCAGCAGCTTAGGATCCAGACAGGGGGCTGGGGATGGCTACACCTTC. It codes for CASSLGSRQGAGDGYTF.

The rearrangement uses TRBV12-5 and TRBJ1-1; D is unresolved. The CDR3 contains 13 residues. With 6 bases removed from V and 0 bases from J, the gap between germline ends came to 8 bases. CDR1 is LGHNT and CDR2 is FRNRAP in the germline V gene. CDR3 sequence (DNA): TGTGCTAGTGGGACACTTTTGAACACTGAAGCTTTCTTT. It codes for CASGTLLNTEAFF.